The present T cell receptor (beta chain) was sequenced within a study of T cell repertoires in cytomegalovirus infection. Study-wide background: Alongside well-studied HLA-B-restricted CMV epitopes, recently identified HLA-C-restricted CMV epitopes were also used. Broader study findings: Ex vivo responses were dominated by HLA-C-restricted CMV-specific TCR beta clonotypes.

TCRdb analysed the reads with MiXCR anew, one entry per CDR3 protein. In the table there are 340,000 or so distinct CDR3 sequences, around 25% of which are singletons. The V gene end was trimmed by 1 base and the J gene end by 3 bases; junction bases not matched to a gene: 7. The CDR3 is 17 amino acids. Germline CDR1 and CDR2: SGHDN and FVKESK. The table lists this clonotype with a few counts. What it recognizes is unknown. This specimen was cultured PBMCs, taken from culture after CMV antigen stimulation. The chain combines TRBV14 with TRBJ2-3, with 10 bases matching TRBD2. This TCR was sampled from a human donor in good health (CMV status not recorded). Some clones in this sample may be carry-over from other donors' samples. CDR3 bases: TGTGCCAGCAGCCAAGTTCGAGGACTAGCGGTAACAGATACGCAGTATTTT. It specifies CASSQVRGLAVTDTQYF.